A selection of T cell receptor beta chains follows, all from one sample in a study of blood T cell repertoires in COVID-19. Sequencing was performed with immunoSEQ multiplex PCR; in TCRdb, only in-frame clones are kept and a portion is missing. The sample holds tens of thousands of clones, approximately 87% seen once. The sequenced sample was peripheral blood. The source of these receptors is a woman aged 60-75 years with COVID-19, enrolled during active disease. CDR3s include the opening cysteine and the closing phenylalanine or tryptophan. The D gene is left open where the match is weak. The size field is filled for only some rows; it gives once, few, many or a size class.

>TRBV19|TRBD1|TRBJ2-1|few
TGTGCCAGTAGTAGCCGCTCTGGACAGGGGGTAGGACTAGTGGTTATAGGCAATGAGCAGTTCTTC
CASSSRSGQGVGLVVIGNEQFF
>TRBV5-1|-|TRBJ1-2|-
TGCGCCAGCAGCTTGGATTGGGCAGTGTCATATGGCTACACCTTC
CASSLDWAVSYGYTF
>TRBV6-5|TRBD1|TRBJ1-4|-
TGTGCCAGCAGTTACACCGGACAGGGGGCTAATGTAAAACTGTTTTTT
CASSYTGQGANVKLFF
>TRBV12-3/TRBV12-4|-|TRBJ2-3|-
TGTGCCAGCAGTCCAAATGCGGATACGCAGTATTTT
CASSPNADTQYF
>TRBV6-5|TRBD1|TRBJ1-6|once
TGTGCCAGCAGTTACACGACAGGGGGACGGTCACCCCTCCACTTT
CASSYTTGGRSPLHF
>TRBV7-9|TRBD2|TRBJ2-1|-
TGTGCCAGCAGCAAGAGCGGGATCTCCTACAATGAGCAGTTCTTC
CASSKSGISYNEQFF
>TRBV2|-|TRBJ2-2|-
TGTGCCAGCAGTGTATCGCGTAACACCGGGGAGCTGTTTTTT
CASSVSRNTGELFF
>TRBV27|TRBD1|TRBJ1-4|-
TGTGCCAGCAGTTCAAGGGACAGGGATTATCGGTCTGGTGAAAAACTGTTTTTT
CASSSRDRDYRSGEKLFF
>TRBV24-1|-|TRBJ1-1|-
TGTGCCACCAGGAACCAGGGGACATCTGAAGCTTTCTTT
CATRNQGTSEAFF
>TRBV28|-|TRBJ1-2|-
TGTGCCAGCAACAGGTTGTCTGGCTATGGCTACACCTTC
CASNRLSGYGYTF
>TRBV15|TRBD1|TRBJ2-3|-
TGTGCCACCACGATGGACAGGGACACAGATACGCAGTATTTT
CATTMDRDTDTQYF
>TRBV30|TRBD1|TRBJ1-3|-
TGTGCCTGGAACAGGGGGTTGGGAAACACCATATATTTT
CAWNRGLGNTIYF
>TRBV7-9|-|TRBJ1-4|-
TGTGCCAGCAGCTTACAAGGGGTGGGGGAAAAACTGTTTTTT
CASSLQGVGEKLFF
>TRBV11-2|-|TRBJ2-2|-
TGTGCCAGCAGCTTAGGGAGCGTCAGCACCGGGGAGCTGTTTTTT
CASSLGSVSTGELFF
>TRBV5-6|-|TRBJ1-3|-
TGTGCCAGCAGCCACCCGACTAGGACTGGAAACACCATATATTTT
CASSHPTRTGNTIYF